These T cell receptor beta chains were read from a single sample in a study of blood T cells in healthy people across ages. Via MiXCR, TCRdb re-called the 5' RACE reads, giving one row per CDR3 protein. Of 1,500,000 or so distinct CDR3 sequences in the sample, approximately 60% were seen once. The sequencing input was blood. The source is a man between 18 and 29 years old in good health. Each CDR3 is given with its conserved first and last residue. Fields, in order: CDR3 protein, D gene, clone size, J gene, V gene. The D gene is left open where the match is weak. Only some rows state a clone size, as once, few, many or a class for expanded clones.

CASSLGQTTYNEQFF | . | . | TRBJ2-1 | TRBV12-3/TRBV12-4
CASSSVGNSYNEQFF | . | . | TRBJ2-1 | TRBV6-6
CSVGREGAYNEQFF | TRBD2 | . | TRBJ2-1 | TRBV29-1
CSVEGAGFGGEKLFF | . | . | TRBJ1-4 | TRBV29-1
CASSLARGHLLWEQYF | . | . | TRBJ2-7 | TRBV7-2
CASSTGPLGSGTQYF | . | once | TRBJ2-3 | TRBV28
CASSLVMQYQETQYF | . | few | TRBJ2-5 | TRBV7-2
CASSSLAGGSEQFF | TRBD2 | . | TRBJ2-1 | TRBV7-8
CASVPGQRYEQYF | . | . | . | TRBV7-9
CASSQDWNYEQYF | . | many | TRBJ2-7 | TRBV4-3
CASSELHATNEKLFF | . | . | TRBJ1-4 | TRBV2
CASSTTTPFRDLHYEQYF | . | . | TRBJ2-7 | TRBV5-5
CASRQTGRSYNEQFF | TRBD1 | . | TRBJ2-1 | TRBV12-3/TRBV12-4
CASSYSGGQAFF | TRBD1 | . | TRBJ1-1 | TRBV7-2
CASTLPGLNYEQYF | . | . | . | TRBV10-2
CASRSGGAYQETQYF | TRBD2 | . | . | TRBV27
CASSYVSNEQFF | . | . | TRBJ2-1 | TRBV6-6
CASSKQEVFTDTQYF | . | . | TRBJ2-3 | TRBV2
CASSLRRGDTDTQYF | TRBD2 | few | TRBJ2-3 | TRBV7-8
CASSSGRRSYNEQFF | . | . | TRBJ2-1 | TRBV5-1
CASSYASGLNTEAFF | . | . | TRBJ1-1 | TRBV6-5
CASSVVDYEQYF | . | . | . | TRBV2
CASSLPAQPYGYTF | . | . | TRBJ1-2 | TRBV5-1
CASSQEGQAPSYNSPLHF | TRBD1 | few | TRBJ1-6 | TRBV3-1
CASSQRTPDQPQHF | . | . | TRBJ1-5 | TRBV16
CASSRQSSYSYNEQFF | . | few | TRBJ2-1 | TRBV7-2
CASSGGGRSYEQYF | TRBD2 | . | TRBJ2-7 | TRBV2
CASSFRQETQYF | . | few | . | TRBV5-1
CASIRAAEAFF | . | . | TRBJ1-1 | TRBV6-5
CASSLLGSDLYEQYF | . | few | TRBJ2-7 | TRBV5-5
CSVVRPLDTDTQYF | . | . | TRBJ2-3 | TRBV29-1
CSVNPAGEGEQYF | TRBD2 | few | TRBJ2-4 | TRBV29-1
CASSLQGGNTGELFF | TRBD1 | few | TRBJ2-2 | TRBV27
CASSSTGAPGYGYTF | . | . | TRBJ1-2 | TRBV27
CASHQGGGREQYF | . | once | . | TRBV6-1
CSACPGYDNSPLHF | . | . | TRBJ1-6 | TRBV20-1
CASSGHMNTEAFF | . | . | TRBJ1-1 | TRBV27